What follows are 6 T cell receptor beta chains derived from one specimen sequenced in a study of blood T cell repertoires in COVID-19. TCRdb keeps only in-frame clones here, not all; method: immunoSEQ multiplex PCR. Of about 320,000 clones listed, roughly 90% are singletons. Sequences were obtained from peripheral blood. The receptors stem from a man aged 18 to 30 who had recovered from COVID-19.

V usage is TRBV5-1 and J usage is TRBJ2-1; TRBD1 matches at 7 bases. Looked up from germline, CDR1 is SGHRS and CDR2 is YFSETQ. The junction had 7 bases not matched to a gene; V was cut back by 4 bases and J by 6 bases. The CDR3 extends over 14 amino acids. DNA of the CDR3: TGCGCCAGCAGCGGGAAGGGGGCCATCAATGAGCAGTTCTTC. Its translation is CASSGKGAINEQFF. The variable domain in full, completed from reference TRBV5-1 and TRBJ2-1, reads KAGVTQTPRYLIKTRGQQVTLSCSPISGHRSVSWYQQTPGQGLQFLFEYFSETQRNKGNFPGRFSGRQFSNSRSEMNVSTLELGDSALYLCASSGKGAINEQFFGPGTRLTVL.

The genes are TRBV27 and TRBJ2-5, with 7 bases aligning to TRBD2. Trimming at V came to 10 bases and at J to 0 bases, leaving 11 bases not matched to a gene. The CDR3 totals 15 residues. In germline, CDR1 is MNHEY, CDR2 SMNVEV (reference sequence). DNA of the CDR3: TGTGCCACTTCCGAGAGCGGGGCTTACCAAGAGACCCAGTACTTC. Translated: CATSESGAYQETQYF.

This clone was seen a single time. This chain connects TRBV19 to TRBJ2-3; D is possibly TRBD2 (6 bases). The germline V gene encodes CDR1 LNHDA and CDR2 SQIVND (reference sequence). The CDR3 covers 16 residues. Trimming stripped 1 base from V and 3 bases from J, with 14 bases between. CDR3 nucleotide sequence: TGTGCCAGTAGTATAGCAGGCGGGGTTGGAACAGATACGCAGTATTTT. It encodes CASSIAGGVGTDTQYF.

The chain couples TRBV5-4 to TRBJ1-2; TRBD1 is a possible D gene (6 bases). The germline CDR1 and CDR2 sequences are SGHNT and YYREEE (reference sequence). Trimming pared 0 bases from V and 8 bases from J, leaving 17 bases between. The length of the CDR3 is 15 residues. Here the CDR3 reads CASSLGYRDVRGYTF. The CDR3 region has the DNA TGTGCCAGCAGCTTGGGTTACAGGGACGTGCGGGGCTACACCTTC.

The chain is built from TRBV18 and TRBJ1-2, with 8 bases aligning to TRBD1. This CDR3 has 12 amino acids. Unmatched junction bases numbered 4, after V lost 5 bases and J lost 8 bases. Germline loops: CDR1 KGHSH, CDR2 LQKENI. Here the CDR3 DNA reads TGTGCCAGCTCAGACAGGGGAGGAGGCTACACCTTC. It is translated as CASSDRGGGYTF.

This chain uses TRBV9 with TRBJ2-7, with D possibly matching TRBD1 (6 bases). The CDR3 has 14 amino acids. Germline values: CDR1 SGDLS, CDR2 YYNGEE. Trimming removed 2 bases at V and 1 base at J, with 10 bases between. The CDR3 here is CASSVGHLSYEQYF. In DNA, the CDR3 is TGTGCCAGCAGCGTGGGACACCTTTCCTACGAGCAGTACTTC. Looking up the rest from reference TRBV9 and TRBJ2-7 gives the full variable domain: DSGVTQTPKHLITATGQRVTLRCSPRSGDLSVYWYQQSLDQGLQFLIQYYNGEERAKGNILERFSAQQFPDLHSELNLSSLELGDSALYFCASSVGHLSYEQYFGPGTRLTVT.